Below, 31 T cell receptor beta chains from the same sample are listed, as sequenced in a study of T-cell memory formation after mild COVID-19 (dated by TCRdb to about 2021). Libraries came from 5' RACE. Instrument on record: Illumina NovaSeq 6000. The public reads were run again by TCRdb, first through fastp at Q25 and then through MiXCR, and only productive beta chains were kept. Entries are consolidated by CDR3 protein sequence, retaining the most common genes and DNA. This sample gives about 160,000 distinct CDR3 sequences in total; 31% of them show up just once. The leading ten clones occupy around 13% of the sample. Sequences were obtained from PBMCs or a T cell subset sorted from them (not recorded which). All receptors derive from an adult woman who had mild COVID-19 (a few samples of this study predate the infection). The sample titles of this study are shuffled in the database, so cell type and time point are left out; the donor was told from shared clones.

This clonotype was observed a handful of times. V gene TRBV20-1 combines with J gene TRBJ2-7; D perhaps matches TRBD2 (6 bases). CDR1 and CDR2 (germline): DFQATT, SNEGSKA (reference sequence). The CDR3 covers 16 residues. The V end was cut by 2 bases, the J end by 2 bases, with 19 bases between. This CDR3 is CSARPIAGPTTYEQYF. The CDR3 DNA sequence: TGCAGTGCTAGACCCATTGCGGGACCTACGACCTACGAGCAGTACTTC.

There are a few counts of this clonotype. The chain combines TRBV18 with TRBJ2-7, with 11 nucleotides matching TRBD1. Germline CDR1 and CDR2: KGHSH and LQKENI. With V trimmed by 2 bases and J by 7 bases, 7 bases remained unmatched. The CDR3 extends over 15 amino acids. The CDR3 sequence is CASSPGTGGTGEQYF. The CDR3 DNA reads TGTGCCAGCTCACCAGGGACAGGGGGAACGGGGGAGCAGTACTTC.

This chain joins TRBV7-8 and TRBJ1-2, with no clear D. Germline lookup yields CDR1 SGHVS and CDR2 FQNEAQ. Trimming removed 1 base from V and 0 bases from J, with 9 bases in between. The CDR3 runs to 15 residues. The CDR3: CASSLGPVANYGYTF. CDR3 in DNA: TGTGCCAGCAGCTTAGGGCCAGTAGCTAACTATGGCTACACCTTC.

This chain links TRBV7-9 with TRBJ2-3; TRBD2 matches at 16 bases. The CDR3 spans 17 residues. Per the germline V gene, CDR1 is SEHNR and CDR2 is FQNEAQ (reference sequence). V was clipped by 5 bases and J by 6 bases; unmatched bases: 8. CDR3 DNA sequence: TGTGCCAGCAGCCCGGCGGGGACTAGCGGGAGGGCGGATACGCAGTATTTT. Its protein is CASSPAGTSGRADTQYF.

This clonotype has more than one count but fewer than ten. The rearrangement links TRBV4-2 to TRBJ2-1; D is unresolved. Trimming stripped 1 base from V and 0 bases from J, with 10 bases between. Germline V CDR1 and CDR2: LGHNA, YNFKEQ. The CDR3 is 16 residues long. The CDR3 region has the DNA TGTGCCAGCAGCCAAGTGAAGGTTTCCTCCTACAATGAGCAGTTCTTC. Residues: CASSQVKVSSYNEQFF.

The chain has TRBV30 and TRBJ1-5; tentatively, D is TRBD1 (6 bases). Germline assignment: CDR1 GTSNPN and CDR2 SVGIG (reference sequence). This CDR3 is built from 15 residues. The V end lost 0 bases, the J end lost 3 bases, and 12 bases lay between the germline ends. CDR3 protein: CAWSVPGGNNQPQHF. The CDR3 bases are TGTGCCTGGAGTGTACCGGGGGGCAACAATCAGCCCCAGCATTTT.

V and J are TRBV20-1 and TRBJ1-6, with a possible D match to TRBD1 (6 bases). V shed 0 bases and J shed 6 bases, with 15 bases lying between them. This CDR3 is 16 amino acids long. Per the germline V gene, CDR1 is DFQATT and CDR2 is SNEGSKA (reference sequence). In nucleotides, the CDR3 is TGCAGTGCTAGAGATGGGGGGGCAGCCACTAATTCACCCCTCCACTTT. Its translation: CSARDGGAATNSPLHF.

In this sample, this clonotype turned up a few times. The chain is built from TRBV5-1 and TRBJ2-3; D could derive from TRBD1 or TRBD2 (5 bases each). Between the trimmed V and J ends, which lost 3 bases and 2 bases, there was a span of 19 bases. Germline loops: CDR1 SGHRS, CDR2 YFSETQ. The CDR3 is made up of 17 amino acids. CDR3 loop: CASSSGWDGLNTDTQYF. The CDR3 nucleotides are TGCGCCAGCAGCTCAGGATGGGACGGTCTCAACACAGATACGCAGTATTTT.

V and J are TRBV12-3 or TRBV12-4 and TRBJ2-3; D not resolved. The CDR3 runs 12 residues. Trimming took 3 bases from V and 4 from J, leaving 5 bases between them. CDR3 residues: CASSFMADTQYF. The CDR3 coding sequence is TGTGCCAGCAGTTTCATGGCAGATACGCAGTATTTT.

This clonotype was detected many times. V and J are TRBV20-1 and TRBJ2-1, with 7 bases fitting TRBD1. The V gene's germline CDR1 is DFQATT and CDR2 SNEGSKA (reference sequence). The CDR3 contains 14 residues. The J segment lost 5 bases and the V segment lost 5 bases, leaving 9 bases of the junction unmatched. The CDR3 here is CSAAPGQLDNEQFF. CDR3 bases: TGCAGTGCTGCCCCGGGACAGCTCGACAATGAGCAGTTCTTC.

The J gene is TRBJ1-4, the V gene TRBV20-1; 7 nucleotides agree with TRBD1. The CDR3 loop spans 13 amino acids. CDR1 DFQATT and CDR2 SNEGSKA come from the germline V gene (reference sequence). Trimming cost V 1 base and J 8 bases; bases outside gene matches: 4. CDR3 in amino acids: CSARAVTGEKLFF. The CDR3 region has the DNA TGCAGTGCTAGAGCCGTGACAGGGGAAAAACTGTTTTTT.

The J gene is TRBJ2-5, the V gene TRBV15; D unclear. The germline CDR1 and CDR2 sequences are LNHNV and YYDKDF (reference sequence). V lost 3 bases and J 1 base, leaving 6 bases between the germline ends. The CDR3 has 13 residues. CDR3: CATSRAVQETQYF. CDR3 in DNA: TGTGCCACCAGCAGGGCGGTCCAAGAGACCCAGTACTTC.

This clonotype was found a few times. The genes are TRBV6-1 and TRBJ2-1; 7 nucleotides match TRBD2. The CDR3 loop spans 17 amino acids. CDR1 MNHNS and CDR2 SASEGT come from the germline V gene. J was trimmed by 5 bases and V by 6 bases; bases with no gene match: 16. The CDR3 here is CASRGGEGYGRHNEQFF. The DNA for the CDR3 is TGTGCCAGCAGGGGCGGCGAGGGGTACGGGAGGCACAATGAGCAGTTCTTC.

V and J are TRBV20-1 and TRBJ2-7; either TRBD1 or TRBD2 may fit D (5 bases each). The germline CDR1 and CDR2 sequences are DFQATT and SNEGSKA (reference sequence). The CDR3 has 13 residues. This chain's CDR3 is CSVLGDRSYEQYF. The DNA of the CDR3 is TGCAGCGTGTTGGGGGATAGGAGTTACGAGCAGTACTTC.

The chain links TRBV29-1 to TRBJ2-1, with TRBD2 matching 7 bases. V trimming: 3 bases; J trimming: 8 bases; junction bases outside the gene matches: 4. This CDR3 is built from 12 residues. Germline V gene data show CDR1 as SQVTM and CDR2 as ANQGSEA. Here the CDR3 DNA reads TGCAGCGTTGACAGACTAGCTGATGAGCAGTTCTTC. This sequence encodes CSVDRLADEQFF.

In this sample, this clonotype turned up a few times. CDR3 sequence (DNA): TGTGCCAGCAGCGCCCAGGGACTACATGGCTACACCTTC. Translation: CASSAQGLHGYTF. This chain uses TRBV7-3 with TRBJ1-2; a possible D gene is TRBD1 (5 bases). The CDR3 runs to 13 residues. The germline gives CDR1 SGHTA, CDR2 FQGTGA. V lost 5 bases, J lost 6 bases, and 13 bases lay in between.

V usage is TRBV4-3 and J usage is TRBJ2-2; possibly TRBD1 for D (6 bases). There are 16 residues in the CDR3. Trimming took 1 base from V and 6 from J, leaving 15 bases between them. Germline CDR1 reads LGHNA; CDR2 reads YSLEER. The CDR3 region has the DNA TGCGCCAGCAGCCAAGCCAGGGGCCTTGGGTCCGGGGAGCTGTTTTTT. Translated, it gives CASSQARGLGSGELFF.

The sample holds a few counts of this clonotype. This rearrangement joins TRBV4-3 to TRBJ2-7; 10 bases are a match to TRBD1. J lost 2 bases, V lost 6 bases, and 7 bases had no gene match. CDR1 is LGHNA and CDR2 is YSLEER in the germline V gene. The CDR3 runs to 15 residues. The CDR3 loop reads CASSYGQGETYEQYF. For the CDR3, the DNA is TGCGCCAGCAGTTACGGACAGGGGGAAACCTACGAGCAGTACTTC.

This clonotype was counted between two and nine times. This chain connects TRBV28 to TRBJ2-7; D might be TRBD1 (6 bases). CDR3 length: 14 residues. Trimming removed 8 bases at V and 4 bases at J, with 18 bases between. Germline assignment: CDR1 MDHEN and CDR2 SYDVKM. The CDR3 DNA follows: TGTGCCAGCGGGTACCAGGGGAAACTGTACGAGCAGTACTTC. It yields the protein CASGYQGKLYEQYF.

This clonotype was seen a few times. The J gene is TRBJ2-7, the V gene TRBV30; no clear D gene. The germline V gene has CDR1 GTSNPN and CDR2 SVGIG (reference sequence). The CDR3 spans 13 residues. V lost 5 bases to trimming and J lost 2 bases, with 13 bases between them. CDR3 sequence (DNA): TGTGCCTGGGCCGTCGGAGCGCCCTACGAGCAGTACTTC. Protein: CAWAVGAPYEQYF.

The gene calls are TRBV7-6 and TRBJ1-1, with D tentatively TRBD1 (5 bases). Deletions cut 3 bases from V and 8 bases from J, with 10 bases between. The CDR3 sequence is 12 residues long. Per the germline V gene, CDR1 is SGHVS and CDR2 is FNYEAQ. The CDR3 sequence is CASSLTGAEAFF. The CDR3 DNA reads TGTGCCAGCAGCTTGACCGGGGCGGAAGCTTTCTTT.

The chain has TRBV29-1 and TRBJ1-1; tentative D call: TRBD1 (5 bases). The germline V gene has CDR1 SQVTM and CDR2 ANQGSEA. This CDR3 is built from 14 residues. Trimming removed 7 bases from V and 0 bases from J, with 15 bases in between. CDR3 protein: CSAWGWELNTEAFF. The CDR3 DNA is TGCAGCGCATGGGGGTGGGAGCTGAACACTGAAGCTTTCTTT.

This clonotype was observed a handful of times. The chain carries TRBV20-1 and TRBJ2-3, with 9 bases lining up with TRBD1. Germline V gene data show CDR1 as DFQATT and CDR2 as SNEGSKA (reference sequence). Trimming removed 3 bases from V and 4 bases from J; junction bases left unmatched: 14. The CDR3 length is 17 residues. As DNA, the CDR3 is TGCAGTGCTAGCGGGCCCGTCCCCTGGACAGGGGCAGATACGCAGTATTTT. It is translated as CSASGPVPWTGADTQYF.

The CDR3, as DNA: TGTGCCACCAGCAGTGGGACCGGGACAGGGATAACAGACACCATATATTTT. Translating it yields CATSSGTGTGITDTIYF. The chain uses TRBV15 and TRBJ1-3; 9 nucleotides match TRBD1. CDR1 and CDR2 (germline): LNHNV, YYDKDF (reference sequence). The CDR3 loop spans 17 amino acids. With V trimmed by 3 bases and J by 8 bases, 14 bases remained unmatched.

This clonotype was seen more than once but under ten times. This rearrangement joins TRBV6-2 or TRBV6-3 to TRBJ2-7; 9 bases line up with TRBD2. CDR3 length: 14 amino acids. Germline CDR1 and CDR2: MNHEY and SVGEGT. V trimming: 2 bases; J trimming: 3 bases; junction bases outside the gene matches: 2. The CDR3 reads CASSYAGGYYEQYF. The CDR3, as DNA: TGTGCCAGCAGTTACGCGGGAGGGTACTACGAGCAGTACTTC.

This clonotype was found a few times. J is TRBJ2-3 and V is TRBV10-3; maybe TRBD2 (5 bases). In germline, CDR1 is ENHRY, CDR2 SYGVKD. CDR3 size: 14 residues. The V end lost 6 bases, the J end lost 4 bases, and 14 bases lay between the germline ends. The CDR3 here is CAIREAANADTQYF. The CDR3 region has the DNA TGTGCCATCAGGGAAGCGGCAAATGCAGATACGCAGTATTTT.

This clonotype was seen a few times. The J gene is TRBJ2-1, the V gene TRBV9, with 8 positions matching TRBD1. This CDR3 has 15 amino acids. Germline loops: CDR1 SGDLS, CDR2 YYNGEE. V shed 4 bases, J shed 1 base, and the junction held 4 bases outside the gene matches. This CDR3 reads CASSFGQGSYNEQFF. For the CDR3, the DNA is TGTGCCAGCAGCTTCGGACAGGGATCCTACAATGAGCAGTTCTTC.

The chain is built from TRBV2 and TRBJ1-1; unclear D gene. From germline, CDR1 is SNHLY and CDR2 FYNNEI. There are 14 residues in the CDR3. Trimming took off 6 bases at V and 8 bases at J, with 19 bases between the two ends. The CDR3 loop reads CASSPFIEKFEAFF. The CDR3 DNA sequence: TGTGCCAGCAGCCCCTTCATCGAGAAATTCGAAGCTTTCTTT.

The V gene is TRBV6-1, the J gene TRBJ2-5; 8 positions agree with TRBD1. Germline V gene data show CDR1 as MNHNS and CDR2 as SASEGT. This CDR3 spans 15 amino acids. Losses at the gene ends were 4 bases for V and 4 bases for J; bases not matched to a gene: 8. As DNA, the CDR3 is TGTGCCAGCAGTGGGCAGGGACAGGCGCGAGAGACCCAGTACTTC. This codes for CASSGQGQARETQYF.

The table lists this clonotype with a few counts. This CDR3 reads CRGDQNRGTEAFF. For the CDR3, the DNA is TGCAGGGGCGATCAAAACCGGGGTACTGAAGCTTTCTTT. The chain is built from TRBV20-1 and TRBJ1-1; D remains unclear. Germline lookup yields CDR1 DFQATT and CDR2 SNEGSKA (reference sequence). CDR3 length: 13 residues.

The chain is built from TRBV20-1 and TRBJ2-3, with 14 bases fitting TRBD2. The V gene's germline CDR1 is DFQATT and CDR2 SNEGSKA (reference sequence). The CDR3 length is 15 residues. The ends lost 8 bases at V and 5 bases at J; junction bases unmatched: 9. The CDR3 region is CSNSGLAGGKDTQYF. In DNA, the CDR3 is TGCAGTAATTCCGGACTAGCGGGGGGAAAAGATACGCAGTATTTT.